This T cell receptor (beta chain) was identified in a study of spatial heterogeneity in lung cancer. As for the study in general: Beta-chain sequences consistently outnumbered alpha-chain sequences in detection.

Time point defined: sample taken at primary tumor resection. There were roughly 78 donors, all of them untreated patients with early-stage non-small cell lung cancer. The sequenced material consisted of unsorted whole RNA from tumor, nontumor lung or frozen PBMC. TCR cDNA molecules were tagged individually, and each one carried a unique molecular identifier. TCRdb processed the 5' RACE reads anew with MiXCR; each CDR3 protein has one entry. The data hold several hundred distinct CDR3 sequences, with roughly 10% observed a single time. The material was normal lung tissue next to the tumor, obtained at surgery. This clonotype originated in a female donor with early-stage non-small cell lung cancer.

This CDR3 is CSARFDTGRAFF. CDR3 in DNA: TGCAGTGCTCGCTTTGACACGGGACGAGCTTTCTTT. The V call is TRBV20-1, the J call TRBJ1-1; possible D gene TRBD1, 5 bases. Per the germline V gene, CDR1 is DFQATT and CDR2 is SNEGSKA (reference sequence). Deletions cut 5 bases from V and 10 bases from J, with 17 bases between. The CDR3 covers 12 residues.